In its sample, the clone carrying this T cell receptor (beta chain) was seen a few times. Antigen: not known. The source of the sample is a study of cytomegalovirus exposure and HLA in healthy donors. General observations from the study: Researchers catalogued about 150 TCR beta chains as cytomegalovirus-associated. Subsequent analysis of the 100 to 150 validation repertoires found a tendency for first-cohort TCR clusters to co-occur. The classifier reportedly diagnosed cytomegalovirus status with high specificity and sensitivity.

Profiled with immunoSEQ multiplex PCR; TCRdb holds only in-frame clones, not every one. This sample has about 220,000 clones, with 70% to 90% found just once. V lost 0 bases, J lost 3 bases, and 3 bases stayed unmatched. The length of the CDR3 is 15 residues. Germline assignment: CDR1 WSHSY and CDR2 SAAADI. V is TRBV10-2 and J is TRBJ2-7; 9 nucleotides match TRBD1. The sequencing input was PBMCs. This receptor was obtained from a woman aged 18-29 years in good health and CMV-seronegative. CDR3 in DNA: TGCGCCAGCAGTGAGTCGACGGGACAGGGCTACGAGCAGTACTTC. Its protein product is CASSESTGQGYEQYF.